A selection of T cell receptor beta chains follows, all from one sample in a study of blood T cell repertoires in COVID-19. Sequencing was performed with immunoSEQ multiplex PCR; in TCRdb, only in-frame clones are kept and a portion is missing. The sample has 91,000 or so clones, almost 85% seen once. Sequencing was done on a sample of peripheral blood. The receptors derive from a middle-aged man with active or convalescent COVID-19. CDR3s leave out the opening cysteine and the closing phenylalanine or tryptophan.

J: TRBJ2-2; V: TRBV18; CDR3: ASSPVTVNTGELF
J: TRBJ2-2; V: TRBV5-1; CDR3: ASSLVVAANTGELF
J: TRBJ2-5; V: TRBV14; CDR3: ASSQGQAETQY
J: TRBJ2-6; V: TRBV10-2; CDR3: ASSESGGREGDLT
J: TRBJ2-3; V: TRBV28; CDR3: ASSPPPGGDTDTQY
J: TRBJ1-6; V: TRBV7-8; CDR3: ASSLVGTSNSPLH
J: TRBJ1-4; V: TRBV7-2; CDR3: ASSLDLGSEKLF
J: TRBJ2-3; V: TRBV18; CDR3: ASSRGVGDTQY
J: TRBJ2-7; V: TRBV7-2; CDR3: ASSLSRGLFHEQY
J: TRBJ2-5; V: TRBV3-1/TRBV3-2; CDR3: ASSQDWALSRETQY
J: TRBJ1-5; V: TRBV4-2; CDR3: ASSQGSAGYSNQPQH
J: TRBJ2-7; V: TRBV2; CDR3: ASSGGFSNSYEQY
J: TRBJ2-1; V: TRBV6-6; CDR3: ASSYSRVGNNEQF
J: TRBJ2-5; V: TRBV9; CDR3: ASSVSYGGETQY
J: TRBJ1-4; V: TRBV18; CDR3: ASSPIADRGGKLF
J: TRBJ2-1; V: TRBV24-1; CDR3: ATSDPRGSSGTLAGYNEQF
J: TRBJ2-3; V: TRBV11-2; CDR3: ASSLEPGSTAGTDTQY
J: TRBJ2-1; V: TRBV2; CDR3: ASSEDLSEARQF
J: TRBJ2-3; V: TRBV7-2; CDR3: ASSLQAGGGPDTQY
J: TRBJ1-1; V: TRBV4-3; CDR3: ASSQGQANTEAF
J: TRBJ2-7; V: TRBV18; CDR3: ASSPQERGDHEQY
J: TRBJ1-4; V: TRBV7-2; CDR3: ASSLGDRDDEKLF
J: TRBJ2-3; V: TRBV4-1; CDR3: ASSQPSGRAGTDTQY
J: TRBJ2-2; V: TRBV7-2; CDR3: ASSSREGTGELF
J: TRBJ1-4; V: TRBV5-1; CDR3: ASSLSPGQSNEKLF
J: TRBJ1-2; V: TRBV3-1/TRBV3-2; CDR3: ASSQPGTGSYGYT
J: TRBJ2-1; V: TRBV10-3; CDR3: AISESSNGDEQF
J: TRBJ2-2; V: TRBV19; CDR3: ASSPGTSGVTGELF
J: TRBJ1-2; V: TRBV7-9; CDR3: ASSFGTGGNYGYT
J: TRBJ1-4; V: TRBV6-2/TRBV6-3; CDR3: ASSLYYRDSTNEKLF
J: TRBJ1-4; V: TRBV4-1; CDR3: ASSQDKTPGKLF
J: TRBJ2-3; V: TRBV2; CDR3: ASRGGVSTDTQY
J: TRBJ1-1; V: TRBV5-4; CDR3: ASSRAGTANTEAF
J: TRBJ2-5; V: TRBV1; CDR3: TSSPCVSRARTQY
J: TRBJ2-7; V: TRBV27; CDR3: ASSFGDRGLYEQY
J: TRBJ1-5; V: TRBV4-1; CDR3: ASSQDRRQNQPQH
J: TRBJ2-3; V: TRBV5-1; CDR3: ASRRGITDTQY
J: TRBJ1-5; V: TRBV7-9; CDR3: ASSLAGPYQPQH
J: TRBJ2-6; V: TRBV2; CDR3: ASRGGDSQMASGANVLT
J: TRBJ2-1; V: TRBV7-6; CDR3: ASSLLPSGGLYNEQF
J: TRBJ1-2; V: TRBV6-5; CDR3: ASSYPGTGAGYT